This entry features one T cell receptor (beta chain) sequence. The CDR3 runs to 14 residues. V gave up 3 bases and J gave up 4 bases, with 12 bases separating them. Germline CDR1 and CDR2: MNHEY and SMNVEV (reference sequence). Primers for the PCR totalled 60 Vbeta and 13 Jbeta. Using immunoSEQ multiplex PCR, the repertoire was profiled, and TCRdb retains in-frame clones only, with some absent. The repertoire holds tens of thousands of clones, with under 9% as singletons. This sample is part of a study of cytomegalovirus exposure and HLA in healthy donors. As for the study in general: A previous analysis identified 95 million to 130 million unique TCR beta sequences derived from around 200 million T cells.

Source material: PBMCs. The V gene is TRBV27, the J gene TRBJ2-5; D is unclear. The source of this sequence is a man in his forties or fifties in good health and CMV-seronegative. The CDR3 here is CASSLNALGETQYF. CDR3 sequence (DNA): TGTGCCAGCAGTTTGAATGCGCTAGGAGAGACCCAGTACTTC.